The clone carrying this TCR beta chain occurred many times. The source of the sample is a study of T-cell reconstitution after alpha-beta-depleted transplantation in children. Using unique molecular identifiers, the investigators prepared the TCRbeta library. MiXCR, run by TCRdb on the PCR reads, gives a single entry per CDR3 protein. The sample holds roughly 120,000 distinct CDR3 sequences, more than 20% seen once. This clonotype was obtained from a male patient aged 2 to 9 who had a stem cell transplant for chronic granulomatous disease, so the T cells may come from the graft donor. The sequences come from PBMCs, mostly from graft donor cells, collected 180 days after TCRalphabeta/CD19-depleted stem cell transplant.

This CDR3 is CASSPPDLYGYTF. The CDR3 DNA sequence: TGTGCCAGCAGCCCCCCGGACCTCTATGGCTACACCTTC. V is TRBV5-6 and J is TRBJ1-2; unclear D gene. Trimming pared 4 bases from V and 4 bases from J, leaving 11 bases between. The CDR3 covers 13 residues. The germline V gene encodes CDR1 SGHDT and CDR2 YYEEEE.